Below are 30 T cell receptor beta chains sequenced from a single sample in a study of Ad26.COV2.S vaccination and SARS-CoV-2 variants. Data came from immunoSEQ multiplex PCR; TCRdb stores just in-frame clones and leaves some out. The sample has about 350,000 clones; approximately 81% are singletons. Stated treatment: 15 to 20 received Ad26.COV2.S at low or high dose, single or two shots; 5 received placebo; per-sample allocation not given. Sampling took place 63 days after the first vaccine or placebo injection. The input for sequencing was peripheral blood, taken in a trial of Ad26.COV2.S vaccine versus placebo. Source of these receptors: a person aged 18 to 59 who received the Ad26.COV2.S COVID-19 vaccine or a placebo.

The chain has TRBV10-3 and TRBJ2-1, with 7 positions matching TRBD2. CDR1 is ENHRY, CDR2 SYGVKD, per germline. With 5 bases clipped from V and 2 bases from J, the junction kept 6 bases outside the gene matches. The CDR3 totals 15 residues. This CDR3 is CAISSGADPYNEQFF. CDR3 coding DNA: TGTGCCATCAGTAGCGGGGCTGACCCCTACAATGAGCAGTTCTTC.

The J gene is TRBJ2-7, the V gene TRBV11-2; the match to TRBD1 covers 8 bases. Germline CDR1 SGHAT, CDR2 FQNNGV. This CDR3 region has 16 residues. With V trimmed by 3 bases and J by 2 bases, 9 bases remained unmatched. The CDR3 here is CASSFGQGDYPYEQYF. The CDR3 DNA sequence: TGTGCCAGCAGCTTCGGACAGGGTGACTACCCCTACGAGCAGTACTTC.

Only one count was recorded for this clone. CDR3 amino acids: CASNVGYNQPQHF. CDR3 nucleotides: TGTGCCAGCAATGTTGGATACAATCAGCCCCAGCATTTT. The chain combines TRBV12-3 or TRBV12-4 with TRBJ1-5; D gene unclear. There are 13 residues in the CDR3. Trimming cost V 7 bases and J 3 bases, with 10 bases left between them.

This clone was found once. The chain combines TRBV6-7 with TRBJ2-7; TRBD1 is a possible D gene (5 bases). TRBV6-7 is classed as an ORF, of uncertain function. Trimming took off 5 bases at V and 2 bases at J, with 13 bases between the two ends. CDR3 size: 14 residues. The CDR3 DNA reads as TGTGCCAGCAGTACCGACAGAATTCCCTACGAGCAGTACTTC. Encoded protein: CASSTDRIPYEQYF.

The V call is TRBV7-2, the J call TRBJ2-2; 8 bases align to TRBD2. Germline assignment: CDR1 SGHTA and CDR2 FQGNSA. The length of the CDR3 is 17 residues. Losses at the gene ends were 2 bases for V and 5 bases for J; bases not matched to a gene: 10. The CDR3 region is CASSLRRTAGVTGELFF. The CDR3, as DNA: TGTGCCAGCAGCTTAAGGAGGACAGCGGGAGTTACCGGGGAGCTGTTTTTT.

The chain employs TRBV18 and TRBJ2-2; 13 positions agree with TRBD2. CDR1 is KGHSH and CDR2 is LQKENI in the germline V gene. The length of the CDR3 is 18 residues. V was clipped by 1 base and J by 4 bases; unmatched bases: 6. CDR3 protein: CASSPQLAGGSATGELFF. As DNA, the CDR3 is TGTGCCAGCTCACCACAACTAGCGGGAGGGTCCGCCACCGGGGAGCTGTTTTTT.

The V and J genes are TRBV4-3 and TRBJ2-1, with 14 bases that match TRBD2. This CDR3 region has 17 residues. The V segment lost 1 base and the J segment 4 bases; nucleotides outside the gene matches: 3. The germline gives CDR1 LGHNA, CDR2 YSLEER. CDR3 DNA: TGCGCCAGCAGCCAAGGACTAGCGGGAGGGCCTTACAATGAGCAGTTCTTC. Its translation is CASSQGLAGGPYNEQFF.

Details on this clone: This sample includes further DNA sequences coding for the same CDR3. The J gene is TRBJ2-7, the V gene TRBV19; D is unresolved. The ends were cut back, 1 base at V and 2 bases at J, with 6 bases in the middle. Germline values: CDR1 LNHDA, CDR2 SQIVND (reference sequence). The CDR3 is made up of 13 amino acids. In nucleotides, the CDR3 is TGTGCCAGTAGTATAGGTGGGACCTACGAGCAGTACTTC. Protein product: CASSIGGTYEQYF.

The gene calls are TRBV5-1 and TRBJ1-4; 7 bases fit TRBD1. The CDR3 totals 15 residues. The V gene's germline CDR1 is SGHRS and CDR2 YFSETQ. After removal of 1 base from V and 4 bases from J, the junction contained 4 bases not matched to a gene. CDR3 sequence reads: CASSLQGQSNEKLFF. The CDR3 nucleotides read TGCGCCAGCAGCTTGCAGGGACAGAGTAATGAAAAACTGTTTTTT. The whole variable domain, filled in from reference TRBV5-1 and TRBJ1-4, reads KAGVTQTPRYLIKTRGQQVTLSCSPISGHRSVSWYQQTPGQGLQFLFEYFSETQRNKGNFPGRFSGRQFSNSRSEMNVSTLELGDSALYLCASSLQGQSNEKLFFGSGTQLSVL.

The chain links TRBV18 to TRBJ2-2; D may be TRBD2 (5 bases). Between the trimmed V and J ends, which lost 2 bases and 8 bases, there was a span of 15 bases. The CDR3 is 15 residues long. Germline V gene lookup returns CDR1 KGHSH and CDR2 LQKENI. As DNA, the CDR3 is TGTGCCAGCTCACCAAACAGAGGGCCTCGAGGGGAGCTGTTTTTT. It encodes CASSPNRGPRGELFF.

This chain uses TRBV7-9 with TRBJ2-4, with D possibly TRBD1 on 6 matching bases. Germline CDR1 and CDR2: SEHNR and FQNEAQ (reference sequence). The length of the CDR3 is 13 residues. The V end was cut by 5 bases, the J end by 3 bases, with 8 bases between. CDR3 protein: CASSGRGKNIQYF. The DNA of the CDR3 is TGTGCCAGCAGCGGCAGGGGCAAAAACATTCAGTACTTC.

On this clone itself: An end of the junction does not agree with germline; a read error may underlie this. V gene TRBV7-2 combines with J gene TRBJ2-1; 13 nucleotides match TRBD2. Germline V lookup: CDR1 SGHTA, CDR2 FQGNSA. CDR3 size: 14 residues. As DNA, the CDR3 is TGTGCCAGCAGCAATGGACTAGCGGGGGCCCGGGGAGTCTTC. Residues: CASSNGLAGARGVF.

The chain employs TRBV18 and TRBJ2-7, with TRBD2 identical over 8 bases. The germline V gene encodes CDR1 KGHSH and CDR2 LQKENI. The CDR3 is made up of 16 amino acids. V dropped 4 bases and J dropped 2; count of bases not matched to a gene: 10. CDR3 in amino acids: CASSRGISGKTYEQYF. DNA of the CDR3: TGTGCCAGCTCACGAGGCATTAGCGGGAAGACCTACGAGCAGTACTTC.

The V call is TRBV4-3, the J call TRBJ2-7; D perhaps matches TRBD1 (6 bases). V shed 3 bases and J shed 5 bases, with 11 bases lying between them. Germline V CDR1 and CDR2: LGHNA, YSLEER. This CDR3 spans 13 amino acids. CDR3 in amino acids: CASSHGRGDEQYF. The CDR3 nucleotides read TGCGCCAGCAGCCATGGCAGGGGAGACGAGCAGTACTTC.

In its sample, this clone was seen a few times. The rearrangement uses TRBV7-9 and TRBJ1-3; D call uncertain. CDR3 length: 16 amino acids. V was pared by 0 bases and J by 0 bases, with 9 bases between. Germline lookup yields CDR1 SEHNR and CDR2 FQNEAQ (reference sequence). CDR3 protein: CASSLASGSSGNTIYF. For the CDR3, the DNA is TGTGCCAGCAGCTTAGCGTCGGGCAGCTCTGGAAACACCATATATTTT.

This clone was seen repeatedly, ten times or more. This chain uses TRBV29-1 with TRBJ2-3; D not resolved. With 4 bases removed from V and 1 base from J, the gap between germline ends came to 9 bases. This CDR3 spans 13 amino acids. Germline V gene data show CDR1 as SQVTM and CDR2 as ANQGSEA. CDR3 sequence: CSVVYSGTDTQYF. DNA for the CDR3: TGCAGCGTTGTCTACAGTGGCACAGATACGCAGTATTTT.

The CDR3: CASSLSDLATNEKLFF. The CDR3, as DNA: TGTGCCAGCAGCTTGTCTGACCTTGCAACTAATGAAAAACTGTTTTTT. This chain connects TRBV5-6 to TRBJ1-4; D not resolved. Germline V CDR1 and CDR2: SGHDT, YYEEEE. Trimming took off 1 base at V and 0 bases at J, with 10 bases between the two ends. CDR3 size: 16 residues.

The gene calls are TRBV6-1 and TRBJ2-5; TRBD1 matches 10 bases. Germline loops: CDR1 MNHNS, CDR2 SASEGT. Germline trimming cut 4 bases from V and 6 bases from J; bases unmatched to any gene: 11. The CDR3 is 16 residues long. The CDR3 region has the DNA TGTGCCAGCAGTGCCCGACAGGGGGCGAGTAGCAAGACCCAGTACTTC. Residues: CASSARQGASSKTQYF.

The rearrangement uses TRBV5-4 and TRBJ2-5; D tentatively fits TRBD1 or TRBD2 (5 bases each). The CDR3 runs 14 residues. With 4 bases removed from V and 4 bases from J, the gap between germline ends came to 14 bases. The V gene's germline CDR1 is SGHNT and CDR2 YYREEE (reference sequence). CDR3 in DNA: TGTGCCAGCAGCGCCGGGACCGTCGGAGAGACCCAGTACTTC. Its translation is CASSAGTVGETQYF.

The J gene is TRBJ2-5, the V gene TRBV6-5, with D perhaps TRBD1 (5 bases). Germline V CDR1 and CDR2: MNHEY, SVGAGI. V was cut by 7 bases and J by 3 bases, with 15 bases left in between. The CDR3 sequence is 14 residues long. CDR3 bases: TGTGCCAGCAAGCAGGGTTCGAGTAAAGAGACCCAGTACTTC. It encodes CASKQGSSKETQYF.

The gene calls are TRBV7-9 and TRBJ2-3; D ambiguous. The CDR3 runs to 15 residues. Germline V gene lookup returns CDR1 SEHNR and CDR2 FQNEAQ (reference sequence). Trimming removed 2 bases at V and 0 bases at J, with 9 bases between. CDR3 in amino acids: CASSLLGSSTDTQYF. In DNA, the CDR3 is TGTGCCAGCAGCTTACTAGGGTCTAGCACAGATACGCAGTATTTT. Using reference TRBV7-9 and TRBJ2-3 for the parts outside the CDR3, the full variable domain is DTGVSQNPRHKITKRGQNVTFRCDPISEHNRLYWYRQTLGQGPEFLTYFQNEAQLEKSRLLSDRFSAERPKGSFSTLEIQRTEQGDSAMYLCASSLLGSSTDTQYFGPGTRLTVL.

The V and J genes are TRBV12-3 or TRBV12-4 and TRBJ1-1; no clear D gene. This CDR3 comprises 12 residues. With 7 bases removed from V and 1 base from J, the gap between germline ends came to 7 bases. In nucleotides, the CDR3 is TGTGCCAGCACTTGGGGGAACACTGAAGCTTTCTTT. It encodes CASTWGNTEAFF.

This rearrangement joins TRBV30 to TRBJ1-5; possible D gene TRBD1, 6 bases. CDR1 and CDR2 from the germline V gene are GTSNPN and SVGIG (reference sequence). Trimming pared 5 bases from V and 7 bases from J, leaving 15 bases between. This CDR3 has 13 amino acids. CDR3 region: CAWAGARGQPQHF. The CDR3, as DNA: TGTGCCTGGGCTGGAGCGAGGGGGCAGCCCCAGCATTTT.

The chain joins TRBV10-1 to TRBJ1-1, with D unclear. V gave up 5 bases and J gave up 2 bases, with 9 bases separating them. The V gene's germline CDR1 is WNHNN and CDR2 SYGVQD (reference sequence). The CDR3 is 13 amino acids. CDR3: CASSSHKNTEAFF. The CDR3 bases are TGCGCCAGCAGTTCACACAAAAACACTGAAGCTTTCTTT.

This chain connects TRBV9 to TRBJ2-7; 15 bases match TRBD2. V was clipped by 3 bases and J by 2 bases; unmatched bases: 3. The CDR3 consists of 16 residues. Germline V gene lookup returns CDR1 SGDLS and CDR2 YYNGEE. CDR3 sequence: CASSAGTSGGTYEQYF. The CDR3 DNA is TGTGCCAGCAGCGCGGGGACTAGCGGGGGGACCTACGAGCAGTACTTC.

V is TRBV9 and J is TRBJ2-3; TRBD2 aligns across 11 bases. The CDR3 has 16 residues. The germline CDR1 and CDR2 sequences are SGDLS and YYNGEE. The V segment lost 0 bases and the J segment 1 base; nucleotides outside the gene matches: 1. The CDR3 DNA follows: TGTGCCAGCAGCGTAGGACTAGCGGGGCGCACAGATACGCAGTATTTT. The encoded protein is CASSVGLAGRTDTQYF. Variable domain in full (rest from reference TRBV9 and TRBJ2-3): DSGVTQTPKHLITATGQRVTLRCSPRSGDLSVYWYQQSLDQGLQFLIQYYNGEERAKGNILERFSAQQFPDLHSELNLSSLELGDSALYFCASSVGLAGRTDTQYFGPGTRLTVL.

Many counts were recorded for this clone. V and J are TRBV7-2 and TRBJ2-5; D is perhaps TRBD1 or TRBD2 (5 bases each). This CDR3 is built from 14 residues. V lost 4 bases to trimming and J lost 1 base, with 10 bases between them. From germline, CDR1 is SGHTA and CDR2 FQGNSA. The CDR3 spells CASSWGRAQETQYF. The CDR3 bases are TGTGCCAGCAGCTGGGGACGGGCCCAAGAGACCCAGTACTTC.

The V call is TRBV27, the J call TRBJ2-1; maybe TRBD2 (5 bases). CDR1 and CDR2 (germline): MNHEY, SMNVEV (reference sequence). Trimming took 4 bases from V and 0 from J, leaving 10 bases between them. The CDR3 is 15 amino acids. Written as DNA, the CDR3 is TGTGCCAGCAGTTCCGGGGTAAGCTCCTACAATGAGCAGTTCTTC. Translating it yields CASSSGVSSYNEQFF.

The V gene is TRBV10-2, the J gene TRBJ2-5, with D perhaps TRBD2 (5 bases). Germline V lookup: CDR1 WSHSY, CDR2 SAAADI. Trimming left V 2 bases short and J 5 bases short, with 12 bases between. The CDR3 loop spans 14 amino acids. The CDR3 DNA sequence: TGCGCCAGCAGTGAGGGACTGCCCGCGGAGACCCAGTACTTC. This sequence encodes CASSEGLPAETQYF.

The genes are TRBV4-1 and TRBJ2-7; 8 nucleotides match TRBD2. This CDR3 region has 14 residues. Germline lookup yields CDR1 MGHRA and CDR2 YSYEKL. J lost 6 bases, V lost 1 base, and 5 bases had no gene match. Written as DNA, the CDR3 is TGCGCCAGCAGCCAAGCGGGGGGGCGCCCCGAGCAGTACTTC. This sequence encodes CASSQAGGRPEQYF.